This TCR beta chain came from a study of brain T cells in children with intractable seizures. Study results and caveats: Pre-surgery blood may have been undersampled, hiding some clones.

This clone was detected once. Its antigen is currently unknown. This CDR3 is built from 15 residues. In germline, CDR1 is MNHNS, CDR2 SASEGT. Trimming stripped 1 base from V and 1 base from J, with 10 bases between. Measured with immunoSEQ multiplex PCR; TCRdb has only the in-frame clones, and not every one. The table shows about 320,000 clones, with over 90% occurring only once. Specified time point: blood from clinic visit 5 months post-surgery; TSC patient then seizure free. The TCR comes from a boy younger than two with tuberous sclerosis and intractable seizures. V and J are TRBV6-1 and TRBJ2-5, with D possibly being TRBD2 (6 bases). This material consisted of peripheral blood, taken less than 6 months after surgery. This chain's CDR3 is CASSEVRLGQETQYF. CDR3 DNA: TGTGCCAGCAGTGAAGTCCGACTAGGCCAAGAGACCCAGTACTTC.